The 20 T cell receptor beta chains in this list originate from one sample, sequenced in a study of OX40 agonist ivuxolimab in advanced cancers. Sequencing used immunoSEQ multiplex PCR; TCRdb keeps in-frame clones, though not all of them. This table has about 45,000 clones, 92% appearing once. The sequencing here drew on CD4+ or CD8+ T cells sorted from blood, taken in a trial of the OX40 agonist ivuxolimab. The receptors stem from an adult with an advanced solid tumor such as melanoma, head and neck, liver or kidney cancer.

The chain recombines TRBV6-6 with TRBJ2-7; 8 nucleotides match TRBD2. CDR1 is MNHNY, CDR2 SVGAGI, per germline (reference sequence). Germline trimming cut 7 bases from V and 4 bases from J; bases unmatched to any gene: 6. CDR3 length equals 13 residues. This CDR3 is CASTSGGRYEQYF. Here the CDR3 DNA reads TGTGCCAGCACCTCGGGAGGGAGATACGAGCAGTACTTC.

The V call is TRBV4-3, the J call TRBJ1-5; 9 positions match TRBD1. Germline lookup yields CDR1 LGHNA and CDR2 YSLEER. This CDR3 is 18 amino acids long. The J segment lost 4 bases and the V segment lost 2 bases, leaving 12 bases of the junction unmatched. The DNA for the CDR3 is TGCGCCAGCAGCCAACTCTATCTTAGGACAGGGGAGAATCAGCCCCAGCATTTT. This gives the protein CASSQLYLRTGENQPQHF.

The rearrangement links TRBV14 to TRBJ1-2, with D tentatively TRBD1 (5 bases). V lost 0 bases and J 1 base, leaving 9 bases between the germline ends. In germline, CDR1 is SGHDN, CDR2 FVKESK. This CDR3 is built from 15 residues. DNA of the CDR3: TGTGCCAGCAGCCAAGATTTGGGGGTTAACTATGGCTACACCTTC. Translation gives CASSQDLGVNYGYTF.

This clone was recorded only once. The chain carries TRBV2 and TRBJ1-5; D is unresolved. The CDR3 runs to 15 residues. The V and J ends lost 3 bases and 0 bases respectively, with 9 bases between them. Germline CDR1 SNHLY, CDR2 FYNNEI. The CDR3 DNA follows: TGTGCCAGCAGTGACTTTTTTGTTAGCAATCAGCCCCAGCATTTT. Residues: CASSDFFVSNQPQHF.

This chain links TRBV11-2 with TRBJ2-1; 8 bases agree with TRBD2. Germline CDR1 and CDR2: SGHAT and FQNNGV. V lost 4 bases and J lost 7; bases outside the gene matches: 6. The CDR3 sequence is 14 residues long. CDR3 DNA: TGTGCCAGCAGCTCGGGGGGGCTCGAGAATGAGCAGTTCTTC. This sequence encodes CASSSGGLENEQFF.

This rearrangement joins TRBV27 to TRBJ2-2, with D possibly matching TRBD1 (6 bases). The V and J ends lost 0 bases and 7 bases respectively, with 15 bases between them. Germline V gene sequence: CDR1 MNHEY, CDR2 SMNVEV (reference sequence). This CDR3 has 16 amino acids. CDR3 coding DNA: TGTGCCAGCAGTTTATCGGGGGCCTTCAGAAACGGGGAGCTGTTTTTT. Residues: CASSLSGAFRNGELFF.

The rearrangement uses TRBV28 and TRBJ1-5, with D unclear. CDR1 and CDR2 from the germline V gene are MDHEN and SYDVKM. The V end lost 6 bases, the J end lost 4 bases, and 10 bases lay between the germline ends. The CDR3 totals 13 residues. The CDR3: CASSRPGNQPQHF. The CDR3 DNA is TGTGCCAGCAGCCGCCCGGGGAATCAGCCCCAGCATTTT.

V usage is TRBV19 and J usage is TRBJ2-3; TRBD2 agrees at 12 bases. Trimming took 5 bases from V and 4 from J; bases not matched to a gene: 4. This CDR3 has 15 residues. Germline CDR1 reads LNHDA; CDR2 reads SQIVND (reference sequence). CDR3 DNA: TGTGCCAGTAGTCTAGCGGGAGGGCACGCAGATACGCAGTATTTT. Translating it yields CASSLAGGHADTQYF.

The chain uses TRBV11-3 and TRBJ2-3; D is ambiguous. The ends were cut back, 1 base at V and 3 bases at J, with 20 bases in the middle. The CDR3 totals 18 residues. Germline CDR1 is SGHNT and CDR2 is YENEEA. DNA for the CDR3: TGTGCCAGCAGCTTAGCCGGAATTTGGATTGCCGGTACAGATACGCAGTATTTT. Its translation is CASSLAGIWIAGTDTQYF.

The V gene is TRBV4-3, the J gene TRBJ2-2; a possible D gene is TRBD1 (5 bases). V gave up 6 bases and J gave up 7 bases, with 21 bases separating them. Looked up from germline, CDR1 is LGHNA and CDR2 is YSLEER. The CDR3 has 16 residues. The CDR3 protein is CASSQRNQGSGGELFF. Here the CDR3 DNA reads TGCGCCAGCAGTCAACGCAATCAGGGATCGGGCGGGGAGCTGTTTTTT.

This clone was detected only once. The chain links TRBV5-5 to TRBJ2-2; 7 positions match TRBD2. Germline V lookup: CDR1 SGHKS, CDR2 YYEKEE (reference sequence). J lost 9 bases, V lost 4 bases, and 12 bases had no gene match. CDR3 length: 15 amino acids. This CDR3 reads CASSLQPGGIRELFF. For the CDR3, the DNA is TGTGCCAGCAGCCTCCAACCGGGAGGTATCAGGGAGCTGTTTTTT.

The genes are TRBV7-6 and TRBJ2-7, with a possible D match to TRBD2 (6 bases). With 5 bases removed from V and 0 bases from J, the gap between germline ends came to 14 bases. The CDR3 has 15 amino acids. CDR1 and CDR2 (germline): SGHVS, FNYEAQ. The CDR3 region is CASSGVAASSYEQYF. CDR3 DNA sequence: TGTGCCAGCAGCGGAGTAGCGGCAAGCTCCTACGAGCAGTACTTC.

The V and J genes are TRBV6-5 and TRBJ2-1; unclear D gene. The length of the CDR3 is 15 residues. The V gene lost 2 bases and the J gene lost 4 bases, with 12 bases spanning the gap. Per the germline V gene, CDR1 is MNHEY and CDR2 is SVGAGI. The CDR3 sequence: CASSYGTSLYNEQFF. As DNA, the CDR3 is TGTGCCAGCAGTTACGGAACCTCACTTTACAATGAGCAGTTCTTC.

V usage is TRBV30 and J usage is TRBJ2-1, with D perhaps assigned TRBD1 or TRBD2 (5 bases each). This CDR3 has 12 residues. The germline V and J ends were trimmed by 4 bases and 8 bases, with 12 bases remaining between them. Germline CDR1 reads GTSNPN; CDR2 reads SVGIG (reference sequence). The CDR3 nucleotides are TGTGCCTGGACCCAAGGGGACCATGAGCAGTTCTTC. It translates to CAWTQGDHEQFF.

The V call is TRBV2, the J call TRBJ2-5, with 8 bases aligning to TRBD2. The V gene end was trimmed by 10 bases and the J gene end by 1 base; junction bases not matched to a gene: 14. Looked up from germline, CDR1 is SNHLY and CDR2 is FYNNEI. The CDR3 consists of 16 residues. This CDR3 is CATGASGLAGQETQYF. In DNA form, the CDR3 reads TGTGCCACGGGGGCTTCTGGGCTAGCGGGCCAAGAGACCCAGTACTTC.

The chain uses TRBV4-1 and TRBJ2-7; D remains ambiguous. V was clipped by 6 bases and J by 0 bases, with 12 bases between them. There are 14 residues in the CDR3. Germline V gene sequence: CDR1 MGHRA, CDR2 YSYEKL. CDR3 sequence reads: CASSLIDSSYEQYF. As DNA, the CDR3 is TGCGCCAGCAGTTTAATCGACTCCTCCTACGAGCAGTACTTC.

The rearrangement joins TRBV5-8 to TRBJ2-7; D is possibly TRBD1 (6 bases). The CDR3 has 15 residues. V dropped 0 bases and J dropped 2 bases, with 12 bases sitting between them. CDR1 and CDR2 from the germline V gene are SGHTS and YDEGEE. The CDR3 DNA reads as TGTGCCAGCAGCTTGGATGGCAGGGGAGCCTACGAGCAGTACTTC. It encodes CASSLDGRGAYEQYF.

The chain combines TRBV2 with TRBJ2-1; TRBD2 matches 11 bases. Germline CDR1 is SNHLY and CDR2 is FYNNEI. The V gene end was trimmed by 10 bases and the J gene end by 7 bases; junction bases not matched to a gene: 6. The CDR3 covers 13 residues. The CDR3: CANEVAGGNEQFF. CDR3 nucleotides: TGTGCCAACGAGGTAGCGGGAGGGAATGAGCAGTTCTTC. The full variable domain, rest sourced from reference TRBV2 and TRBJ2-1, is EPEVTQTPSHQVTQMGQEVILRCVPISNHLYFYWYRQILGQKVEFLVSFYNNEISEKSEIFDDQFSVERPDGSNFTLKIRSTKLEDSAMYFCANEVAGGNEQFFGPGTRLTVL.

A word on this clone: This sample also contains other DNA sequences that code for the same CDR3. V gene TRBV9 combines with J gene TRBJ2-3, with 7 nucleotides matching TRBD2. Germline assignment: CDR1 SGDLS and CDR2 YYNGEE. CDR3 length equals 15 residues. V lost 0 bases and J lost 2; bases outside the gene matches: 3. This CDR3 is CASSVVGRNTDTQYF. For the CDR3, the DNA is TGTGCCAGCAGCGTAGTCGGGAGGAACACAGATACGCAGTATTTT.

The gene calls are TRBV6-1 and TRBJ2-5; the match to TRBD2 covers 14 bases. Germline assignment: CDR1 MNHNS and CDR2 SASEGT. The V and J ends lost 11 bases and 5 bases, in that order; junction bases with no gene match: 4. This CDR3 has 13 residues. CDR3 in amino acids: CAGLAGGMETQYF. The CDR3, as DNA: TGTGCCGGACTAGCGGGAGGAATGGAGACCCAGTACTTC.